The sample holds a few counts of the clone carrying this TCR beta chain. As yet, its antigen is unknown. The data belong to a study of T cell repertoires in aging, cancer and after chemotherapy. Findings and caveats of the study: Across the chemotherapy interval, each cancer cohort showed higher median generation probability, suggesting thymic rebound.

TCR beta rearrangements were amplified from peripheral blood genomic DNA. Rearranged V-D-J TRB sequences were amplified with a mixed TRB-A/B primer pool. TCRdb itself ran the multiplex PCR reads through MiXCR, one entry per CDR3 protein. This sample yields approximately 610 distinct CDR3 sequences, of which 83% are seen a single time; about 27% belongs to the top ten. Germline-derived CDR1 and CDR2 are SQVTM and ANQGSEA. The CDR3 contains 14 residues. V dropped 8 bases and J dropped 4; count of bases not matched to a gene: 7. The sequence came from a human donor with a solid tumor. V usage is TRBV29-1 and J usage is TRBJ2-2, with 10 bases lining up with TRBD2. The sequencing input was blood. The CDR3 here is CSYKASGGTGELFF. Here the CDR3 DNA reads TGCAGCTATAAGGCTAGCGGGGGCACCGGGGAGCTGTTTTTT.